These 18 T cell receptor beta chains share one sample of origin, sequenced in a study of T cells in Graves' hyperthyroidism and ophthalmopathy. RNA transcripts gave rise to amplified TCR beta CDR3 regions. First-round RT-PCR of the TCR CDR3 relied on the HTBI primer set. TCRdb used MiXCR to reprocess the multiplex PCR reads, holding one entry per CDR3 protein. The sample yields nearly 750,000 distinct CDR3 sequences, about a third seen once. The specimen was blood. These receptor sequences come from a woman in her 40s with Graves' hyperthyroidism.

The V call is TRBV19, the J call TRBJ1-1; 9 nucleotides line up with TRBD1. The V gene end was trimmed by 7 bases and the J gene end by 7 bases; junction bases not matched to a gene: 7. This CDR3 is 13 amino acids long. Germline V gives CDR1 LNHDA, CDR2 SQIVND (reference sequence). The CDR3 DNA sequence: TGTGCCAGTATGGGGGGACAGGGTATTGAAGCTTTCTTT. This encodes CASMGGQGIEAFF.

For this clonotype: A much larger clonotype is one base distant, so this may be a read error. Without the conserved terminal phenylalanine or tryptophan, this CDR3 likely stems from a read error. The genes are TRBV7-8 and TRBJ2-2; maybe TRBD1 (6 bases). The V gene lost 1 base and the J gene lost 2 bases, with 11 bases spanning the gap. The CDR3 consists of 16 residues. Per germline, CDR1 SGHVS and CDR2 FQNEAQ. The CDR3 loop is CASSLERTVNTGELFL. The CDR3 bases are TGTGCCAGCAGCTTAGAACGGACAGTAAACACCGGGGAGCTGTTTCTT.

The chain combines TRBV5-1 with TRBJ1-6, with 8 bases matching TRBD1. Germline V lookup: CDR1 SGHRS, CDR2 YFSETQ. The CDR3 totals 15 residues. Unmatched junction bases numbered 9, after V lost 4 bases and J lost 9 bases. In nucleotides, the CDR3 is TGCGCCAGCAGCGAACAGGGGGAACAGACTTCACCCCTCCACTTT. Amino acids: CASSEQGEQTSPLHF.

This chain connects TRBV29-1 to TRBJ2-2; TRBD1 matches 7 bases. This CDR3 has 13 amino acids. J was trimmed by 1 base and V by 5 bases; bases with no gene match: 1. Germline assignment: CDR1 SQVTM and CDR2 ANQGSEA. The CDR3 sequence is CSVWTGNTGELFF. CDR3 sequence (DNA): TGCAGCGTTTGGACAGGGAACACCGGGGAGCTGTTTTTT.

The table lists this clonotype with a few counts. The rearrangement uses TRBV13 and TRBJ2-5, with 11 nucleotides matching TRBD1. The germline gives CDR1 PRHDT, CDR2 FYEKMQ (reference sequence). The CDR3 sequence is 17 residues long. Unmatched junction bases numbered 14, after V lost 6 bases and J lost 5 bases. The CDR3 bases are TGTGCCAGCAGGCTGATCCTCCGGGACAGGGGGATGGAGACCCAGTACTTC. It is translated as CASRLILRDRGMETQYF.

Concerning this clonotype: A much larger clone lies a single base off, so this may be a read error. In DNA, the CDR3 is TGTGCCAGCAGACCCTATGGCTACGCCTTC. Encoded protein: CASRPYGYAF. This chain uses TRBV5-6 with TRBJ1-2; no definite D call. The CDR3 runs to 10 residues. Germline V gene lookup returns CDR1 SGHDT and CDR2 YYEEEE. The full variable domain, its missing parts supplied by reference TRBV5-6 and TRBJ1-2, is DAGVTQSPTHLIKTRGQQVTLRCSPKSGHDTVSWYQQALGQGPQFIFQYYEEEERQRGNFPDRFSGHQFPNYSSELNVNALLLGDSALYLCASRPYGYAFGSGTRLTVV.

Here the CDR3 reads CASSPDSHYEQYF. The CDR3 DNA sequence: TGTGCCAGCAGTCCGGACTCTCACTACGAGCAGTACTTC. The chain links TRBV27 to TRBJ2-7, with D tentatively TRBD2 (5 bases). The CDR3 is made up of 13 amino acids. V dropped 5 bases and J dropped 3 bases, with 11 bases sitting between them. CDR1 MNHEY and CDR2 SMNVEV come from the germline V gene (reference sequence).

This clonotype was counted between two and nine times. The chain joins TRBV5-1 to TRBJ2-2, with D perhaps being TRBD1 or TRBD2 (6 bases each). Trimming took off 2 bases at V and 4 bases at J, with 12 bases between the two ends. This CDR3 spans 15 amino acids. The germline gives CDR1 SGHRS, CDR2 YFSETQ. The CDR3 spells CASSFSGAGTGELFF. For the CDR3, the DNA is TGCGCCAGCAGCTTTTCGGGGGCCGGCACCGGGGAGCTGTTTTTT.

This clonotype was seen repeatedly, ten times or more. The J gene is TRBJ1-2, the V gene TRBV11-2; tentative D call: TRBD1 (5 bases). The length of the CDR3 is 13 residues. With 0 bases removed from V and 4 bases from J, the gap between germline ends came to 6 bases. Germline V gives CDR1 SGHAT, CDR2 FQNNGV. The CDR3 region is CASSLETVYGYTF. The CDR3 nucleotides are TGTGCCAGCAGCTTAGAGACAGTCTATGGCTACACCTTC.

V usage is TRBV7-3 and J usage is TRBJ2-2, with 13 bases identical to TRBD2. This CDR3 comprises 18 residues. The germline V gene has CDR1 SGHTA and CDR2 FQGTGA. V was clipped by 5 bases and J by 0 bases; unmatched bases: 6. The CDR3 coding sequence is TGTGCCAGCAGCCCCGGGACTAGCGGGGATCCGAACACCGGGGAGCTGTTTTTT. It codes for CASSPGTSGDPNTGELFF.

The gene calls are TRBV19 and TRBJ2-7; 14 positions match TRBD2. CDR1 is LNHDA and CDR2 is SQIVND in the germline V gene (reference sequence). V trimming: 6 bases; J trimming: 2 bases; junction bases outside the gene matches: 9. This CDR3 comprises 17 residues. The CDR3 loop reads CASSPSGTSGRTYEQYF. DNA of the CDR3: TGTGCCAGTAGCCCCTCCGGGACTAGCGGGAGAACCTACGAGCAGTACTTC.

This clonotype was found a few times. The chain joins TRBV7-2 to TRBJ2-2, with 7 bases aligning to TRBD1. The ends lost 5 bases at V and 4 bases at J; junction bases unmatched: 4. The V gene's germline CDR1 is SGHTA and CDR2 FQGNSA. This CDR3 comprises 14 residues. The CDR3 region has the DNA TGTGCCAGCAGCCCACAGGGGTCCACCGGGGAGCTGTTTTTT. Translation: CASSPQGSTGELFF.

This clonotype was observed at least ten times. The chain combines TRBV7-8 with TRBJ2-2, with TRBD2 matching 7 bases. Germline CDR1 is SGHVS and CDR2 is FQNEAQ. The CDR3 loop spans 14 amino acids. The J segment lost 8 bases and the V segment lost 4 bases, leaving 7 bases of the junction unmatched. For the CDR3, the DNA is TGTGCCAGCAGCTCCCGCGGGAGATCAGGGGAGCTGTTTTTT. This gives the protein CASSSRGRSGELFF. The full variable domain, rest sourced from reference TRBV7-8 and TRBJ2-2, is GAGVSQSPRYKVAKRGQDVALRCDPISGHVSLFWYQQALGQGPEFLTYFQNEAQLDKSGLPSDRFFAERPEGSVSTLKIQRTQQEDSAVYLCASSSRGRSGELFFGEGSRLTVL.

The chain has TRBV25-1 and TRBJ1-2; a weak D match, TRBD1 (6 bases). CDR1 is MGHDK, CDR2 SYGVNS, per germline. Trimming shortened V by 7 bases and J by 3 bases, and 18 bases separated the two germline ends. The CDR3 covers 15 residues. Here the CDR3 DNA reads TGTGCCAGCACTTCGACGGGACATACATACTATGGCTACACCTTC. This encodes CASTSTGHTYYGYTF.

This rearrangement joins TRBV20-1 to TRBJ2-5; tentative D call: TRBD1 (8 bases). The germline CDR1 and CDR2 sequences are DFQATT and SNEGSKA (reference sequence). This CDR3 has 16 residues. The germline V and J ends were trimmed by 6 bases and 5 bases, with 25 bases remaining between them. The CDR3 DNA sequence: TGCAGTGCCAAGCTGGGGGGGGCCAACAGGGGGGAGACCCAGTACTTC. The encoded protein is CSAKLGGANRGETQYF.

This clonotype was seen only once. This chain uses TRBV10-2 with TRBJ2-3; a weak D match, TRBD2 (6 bases). Deletions cut 2 bases from V and 1 base from J, with 10 bases between. The CDR3 totals 15 residues. Per germline, CDR1 WSHSY and CDR2 SAAADI. CDR3 nucleotide sequence: TGCGCCAGCAGTGAGGTCGGAGGGGGCACAGATACGCAGTATTTT. Amino acids: CASSEVGGGTDTQYF.

Regarding this clonotype: With a much larger clone just one base away, this may be a read error. This chain joins TRBV2 and TRBJ2-7; 9 positions agree with TRBD1. Losses at the gene ends were 6 bases for V and 5 bases for J; bases not matched to a gene: 11. CDR3 length equals 15 residues. Germline values: CDR1 SNHLY, CDR2 FYNNEI. For the CDR3, the DNA is TGTGCCAGCAGCCCCCTCCAGGACAGGGGCCACGAGCAGTACTTC. Its protein product is CASSPLQDRGHEQYF.

The V gene is TRBV5-1, the J gene TRBJ2-7, with D possibly matching TRBD1 (5 bases). The V end was cut by 5 bases, the J end by 5 bases, with 17 bases between. CDR3 length: 14 residues. Germline V gives CDR1 SGHRS, CDR2 YFSETQ. CDR3 coding DNA: TGCGCCAGCAGGCTGGGGCAAGCGCCCAACGAGCAGTACTTC. Its protein product is CASRLGQAPNEQYF.